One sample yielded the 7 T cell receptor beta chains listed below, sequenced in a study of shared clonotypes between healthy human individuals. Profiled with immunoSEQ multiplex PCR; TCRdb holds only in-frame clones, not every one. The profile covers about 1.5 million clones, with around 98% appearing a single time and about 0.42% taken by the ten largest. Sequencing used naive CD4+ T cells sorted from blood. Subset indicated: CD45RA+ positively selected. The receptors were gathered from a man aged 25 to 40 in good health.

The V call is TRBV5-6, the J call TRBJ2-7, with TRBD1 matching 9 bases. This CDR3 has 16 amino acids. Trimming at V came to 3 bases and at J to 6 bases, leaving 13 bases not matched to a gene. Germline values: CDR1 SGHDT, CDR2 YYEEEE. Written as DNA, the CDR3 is TGTGCCAGCAGCTCCGCCCGGGACAGGGTGGTTAGCGAGCAGTACTTC. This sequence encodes CASSSARDRVVSEQYF.

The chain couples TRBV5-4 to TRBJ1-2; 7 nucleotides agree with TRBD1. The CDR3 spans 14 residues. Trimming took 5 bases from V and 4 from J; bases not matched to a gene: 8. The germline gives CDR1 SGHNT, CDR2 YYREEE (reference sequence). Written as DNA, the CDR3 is TGTGCCAGCAGTCCCCGGGACAGCTCCTATGGCTACACCTTC. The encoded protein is CASSPRDSSYGYTF.

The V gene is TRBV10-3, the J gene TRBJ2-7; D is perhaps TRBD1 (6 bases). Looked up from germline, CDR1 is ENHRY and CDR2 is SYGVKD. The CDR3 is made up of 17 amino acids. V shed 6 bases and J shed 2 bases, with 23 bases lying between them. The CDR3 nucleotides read TGTGCCATCAGGCCCGGGCCCCCCAAAGGGGACACCTACGAGCAGTACTTC. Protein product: CAIRPGPPKGDTYEQYF.

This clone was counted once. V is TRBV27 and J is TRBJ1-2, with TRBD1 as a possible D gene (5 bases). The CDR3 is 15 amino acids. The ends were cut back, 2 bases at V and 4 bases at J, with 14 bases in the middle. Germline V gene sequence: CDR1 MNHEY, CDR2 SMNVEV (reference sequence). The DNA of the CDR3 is TGTGCCAGCAGTTTAAGGGGCGTACCCGCCTATGGCTACACCTTC. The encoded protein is CASSLRGVPAYGYTF.

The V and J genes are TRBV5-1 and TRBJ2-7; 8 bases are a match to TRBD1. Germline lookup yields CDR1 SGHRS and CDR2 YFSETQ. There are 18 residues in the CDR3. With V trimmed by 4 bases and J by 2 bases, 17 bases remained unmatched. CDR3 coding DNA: TGCGCCAGCAGCCTGGACAGGGCCACCATTGTGGGGACCTACGAGCAGTACTTC. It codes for CASSLDRATIVGTYEQYF.

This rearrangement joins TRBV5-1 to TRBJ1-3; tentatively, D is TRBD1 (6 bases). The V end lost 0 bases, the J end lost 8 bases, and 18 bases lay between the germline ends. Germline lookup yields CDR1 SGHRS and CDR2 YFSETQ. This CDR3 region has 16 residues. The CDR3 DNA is TGCGCCAGCAGCTTGGGTTATAGGACAAAGGGGGACACCATATATTTT. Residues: CASSLGYRTKGDTIYF.

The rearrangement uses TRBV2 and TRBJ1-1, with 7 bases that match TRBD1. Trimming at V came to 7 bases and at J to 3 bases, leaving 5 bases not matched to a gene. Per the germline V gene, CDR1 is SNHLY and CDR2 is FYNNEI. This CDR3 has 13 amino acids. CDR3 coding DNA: TGTGCCAGCACGGGCAGGGGGGACACTGAAGCTTTCTTT. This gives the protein CASTGRGDTEAFF.